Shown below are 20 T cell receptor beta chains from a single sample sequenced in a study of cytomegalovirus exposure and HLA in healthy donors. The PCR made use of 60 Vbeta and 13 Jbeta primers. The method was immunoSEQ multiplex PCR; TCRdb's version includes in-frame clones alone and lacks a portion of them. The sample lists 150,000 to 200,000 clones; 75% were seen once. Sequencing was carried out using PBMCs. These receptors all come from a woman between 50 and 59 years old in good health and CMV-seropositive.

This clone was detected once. The CDR3 spells CASSTRQADTQYF. The DNA of the CDR3 is TGCGCCAGCAGTACAAGACAGGCAGATACGCAGTATTTT. This chain uses TRBV5-1 with TRBJ2-3, with D possibly being TRBD1 (6 bases). The germline V gene has CDR1 SGHRS and CDR2 YFSETQ. Trimming cost V 5 bases and J 4 bases, with 11 bases left between them. CDR3 length: 13 residues.

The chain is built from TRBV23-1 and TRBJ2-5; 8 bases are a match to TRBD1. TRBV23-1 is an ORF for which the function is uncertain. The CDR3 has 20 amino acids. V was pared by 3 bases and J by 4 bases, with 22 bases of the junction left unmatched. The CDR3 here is CASSHPGTGAKGREGETQYF. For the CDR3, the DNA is TGCGCCAGCAGTCACCCCGGGACAGGTGCGAAGGGGAGAGAGGGAGAGACCCAGTACTTC.

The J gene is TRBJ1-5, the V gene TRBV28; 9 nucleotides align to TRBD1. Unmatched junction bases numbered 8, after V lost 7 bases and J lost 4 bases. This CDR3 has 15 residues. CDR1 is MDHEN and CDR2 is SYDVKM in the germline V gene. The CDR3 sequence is CASNSLTGGNQPQHF. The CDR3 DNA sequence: TGTGCCAGCAATTCACTGACAGGGGGAAATCAGCCCCAGCATTTT.

The CDR3 region is CASSPPSGGGSGNTIYF. CDR3 nucleotides: TGTGCCAGCAGCCCCCCTAGCGGGGGGGGGTCTGGAAACACCATATATTTT. The V and J genes are TRBV11-3 and TRBJ1-3; possible D gene TRBD1, 5 bases. V was shortened by 5 bases and J by 1 base, with 18 bases between the two germline ends. CDR3 length equals 17 residues. Germline V gives CDR1 SGHNT, CDR2 YENEEA.

For the CDR3, the DNA is TGCAGCGTTGGGACCGGGGGTAGCGGGGCCCAAGAGACCCAGTACTTC. The encoded protein is CSVGTGGSGAQETQYF. The chain uses TRBV29-1 and TRBJ2-5, with 8 bases aligning to TRBD2. V shed 4 bases, J shed 1 base, and the junction held 11 bases outside the gene matches. The CDR3 is made up of 16 amino acids. The V gene's germline CDR1 is SQVTM and CDR2 ANQGSEA.

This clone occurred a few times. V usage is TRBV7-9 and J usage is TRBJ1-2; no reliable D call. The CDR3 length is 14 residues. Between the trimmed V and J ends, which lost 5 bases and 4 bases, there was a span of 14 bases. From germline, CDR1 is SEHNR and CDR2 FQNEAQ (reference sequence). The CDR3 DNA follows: TGTGCCAGCAGCCCAGTTCCTCCCTTCTATGGCTACACCTTC. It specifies CASSPVPPFYGYTF.

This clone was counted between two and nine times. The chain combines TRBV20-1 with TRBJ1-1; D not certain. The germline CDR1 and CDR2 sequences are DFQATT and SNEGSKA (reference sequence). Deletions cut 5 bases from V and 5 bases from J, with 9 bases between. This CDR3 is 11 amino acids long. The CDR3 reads CSAHSETEAFF. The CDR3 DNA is TGCAGTGCTCATAGTGAGACTGAAGCTTTCTTT.

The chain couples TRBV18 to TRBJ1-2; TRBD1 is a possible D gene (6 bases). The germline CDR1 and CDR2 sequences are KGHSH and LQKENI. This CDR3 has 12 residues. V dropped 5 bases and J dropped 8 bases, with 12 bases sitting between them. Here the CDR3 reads CASSGNRVGYTF. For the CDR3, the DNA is TGTGCCAGCTCAGGGAACAGGGTCGGCTACACCTTC.

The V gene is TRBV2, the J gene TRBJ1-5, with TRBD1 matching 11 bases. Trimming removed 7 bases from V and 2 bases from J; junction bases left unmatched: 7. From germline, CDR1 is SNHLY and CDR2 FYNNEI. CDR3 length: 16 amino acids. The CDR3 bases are TGTGCCAGCACCAGTGGGGGACAGGGGGGCAATCAGCCCCAGCATTTT. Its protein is CASTSGGQGGNQPQHF.

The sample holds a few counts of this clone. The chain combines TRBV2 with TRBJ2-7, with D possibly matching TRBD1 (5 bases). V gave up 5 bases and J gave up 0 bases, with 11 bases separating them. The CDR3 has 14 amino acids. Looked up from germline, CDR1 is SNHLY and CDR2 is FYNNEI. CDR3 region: CASSPSTDSYEQYF. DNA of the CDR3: TGTGCCAGCAGTCCATCGACAGACTCCTACGAGCAGTACTTC.

The CDR3 DNA follows: TGTGCCATCAGTGGTACGGACTACCCAGATGAGCAGTTCTTC. Translated: CAISGTDYPDEQFF. This chain links TRBV10-3 with TRBJ2-1; weak D call: TRBD2 (6 bases). Germline assignment: CDR1 ENHRY and CDR2 SYGVKD. CDR3 length: 14 amino acids. Trimming removed 4 bases from V and 8 bases from J, with 15 bases in between.

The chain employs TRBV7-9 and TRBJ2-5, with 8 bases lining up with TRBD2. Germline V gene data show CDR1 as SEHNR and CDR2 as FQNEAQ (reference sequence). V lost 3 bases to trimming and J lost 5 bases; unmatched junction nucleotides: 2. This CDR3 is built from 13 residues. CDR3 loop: CASSLTSAETQYF. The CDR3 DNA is TGTGCCAGCAGCTTGACTAGCGCGGAGACCCAGTACTTC.

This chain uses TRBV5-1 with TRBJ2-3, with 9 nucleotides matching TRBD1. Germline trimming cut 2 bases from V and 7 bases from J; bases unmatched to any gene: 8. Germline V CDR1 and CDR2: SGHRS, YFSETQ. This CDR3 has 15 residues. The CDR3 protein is CASSFTGTGRNTQYF. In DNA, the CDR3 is TGCGCCAGCAGCTTTACGGGGACAGGGAGAAATACGCAGTATTTT. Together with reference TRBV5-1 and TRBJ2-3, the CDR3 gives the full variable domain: KAGVTQTPRYLIKTRGQQVTLSCSPISGHRSVSWYQQTPGQGLQFLFEYFSETQRNKGNFPGRFSGRQFSNSRSEMNVSTLELGDSALYLCASSFTGTGRNTQYFGPGTRLTVL.

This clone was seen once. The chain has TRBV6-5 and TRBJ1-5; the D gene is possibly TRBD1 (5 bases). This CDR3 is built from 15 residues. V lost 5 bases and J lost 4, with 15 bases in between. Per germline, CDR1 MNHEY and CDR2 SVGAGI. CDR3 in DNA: TGTGCCAGCAGTACTACCTCGGGGGGGAATCAGCCCCAGCATTTT. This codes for CASSTTSGGNQPQHF.

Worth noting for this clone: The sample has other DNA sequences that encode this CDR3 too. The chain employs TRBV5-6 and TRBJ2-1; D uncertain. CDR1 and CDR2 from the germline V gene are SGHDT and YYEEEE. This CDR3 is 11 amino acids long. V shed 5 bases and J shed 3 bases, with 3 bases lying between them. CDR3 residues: CASSSYNEQFF. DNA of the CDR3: TGTGCCAGCAGTAGCTACAATGAGCAGTTCTTC.

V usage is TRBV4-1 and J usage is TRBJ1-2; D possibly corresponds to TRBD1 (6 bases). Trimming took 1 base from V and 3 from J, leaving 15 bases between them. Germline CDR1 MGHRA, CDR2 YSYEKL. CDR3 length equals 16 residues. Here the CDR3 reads CASSQGDRRKDYGYTF. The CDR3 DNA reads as TGCGCCAGCAGCCAAGGAGACAGGAGGAAGGACTATGGCTACACCTTC.

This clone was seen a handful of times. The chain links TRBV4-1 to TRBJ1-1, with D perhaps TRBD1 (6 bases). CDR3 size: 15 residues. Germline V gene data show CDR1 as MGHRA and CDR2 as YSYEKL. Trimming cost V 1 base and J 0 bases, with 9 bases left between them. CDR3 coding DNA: TGCGCCAGCAGCCAAGGGTACAGGGTGAACACTGAAGCTTTCTTT. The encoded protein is CASSQGYRVNTEAFF.

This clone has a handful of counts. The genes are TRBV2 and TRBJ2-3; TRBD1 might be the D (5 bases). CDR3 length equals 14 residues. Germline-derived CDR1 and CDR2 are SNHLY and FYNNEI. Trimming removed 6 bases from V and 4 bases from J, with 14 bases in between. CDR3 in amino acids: CASRTFRDSDTQYF. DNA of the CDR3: TGTGCCAGCAGGACATTCAGGGATTCAGATACGCAGTATTTT.

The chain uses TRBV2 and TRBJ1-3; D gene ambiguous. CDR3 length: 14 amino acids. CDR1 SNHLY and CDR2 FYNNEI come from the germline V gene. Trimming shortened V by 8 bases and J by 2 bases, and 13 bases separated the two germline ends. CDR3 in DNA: TGTGCCAGCCTGGAGGACGCGACTGGAAACACCATATATTTT. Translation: CASLEDATGNTIYF. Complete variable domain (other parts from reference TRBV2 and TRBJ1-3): EPEVTQTPSHQVTQMGQEVILRCVPISNHLYFYWYRQILGQKVEFLVSFYNNEISEKSEIFDDQFSVERPDGSNFTLKIRSTKLEDSAMYFCASLEDATGNTIYFGEGSWLTVV.

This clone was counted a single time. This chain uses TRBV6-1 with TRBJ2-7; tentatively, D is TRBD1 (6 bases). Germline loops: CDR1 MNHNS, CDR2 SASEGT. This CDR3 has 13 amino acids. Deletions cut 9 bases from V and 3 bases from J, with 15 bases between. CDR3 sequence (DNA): TGTGCCAGTCCACCACAGACAGGCTACGAGCAGTACTTC. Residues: CASPPQTGYEQYF.